One sample yielded the 15 T cell receptor beta chains listed below, sequenced in a study of blood T cell repertoires in COVID-19. The protocol was immunoSEQ multiplex PCR, while the TCRdb copy is restricted to in-frame clones and leaves out a portion. The table has under 45,000 clones, more than 75% seen once. The source material was peripheral blood. The receptors were gathered from a man older than 75 with active COVID-19.

The V and J genes are TRBV24-1 and TRBJ1-5; the D gene is possibly TRBD1 (6 bases). The germline V and J ends were trimmed by 3 bases and 3 bases, with 14 bases remaining between them. Germline V gives CDR1 KGHDR, CDR2 SFDVKD. This CDR3 region has 16 residues. The CDR3 here is CATSDRGRGTNQPQHF. The CDR3 nucleotides read TGTGCCACCAGTGATAGGGGCAGGGGCACCAATCAGCCCCAGCATTTT.

This chain connects TRBV5-4 to TRBJ2-7; tentatively, D is TRBD2 (5 bases). Germline CDR1 and CDR2: SGHNT and YYREEE (reference sequence). V was shortened by 0 bases and J by 3 bases, with 13 bases between the two germline ends. This CDR3 comprises 15 residues. CDR3 loop: CASSLARGRLYEQYF. CDR3 sequence (DNA): TGTGCCAGCAGCTTGGCCCGTGGGAGACTCTACGAGCAGTACTTC.

The rearrangement joins TRBV11-2 to TRBJ2-5; 12 bases align to TRBD2. CDR3 length: 15 residues. Germline values: CDR1 SGHAT, CDR2 FQNNGV. The J segment lost 1 base and the V segment lost 11 bases, leaving 8 bases of the junction unmatched. The DNA of the CDR3 is TGTGCCGGAGGCCTGGGACTAGCGGGCCAAGAGACCCAGTACTTC. It yields the protein CAGGLGLAGQETQYF.

The chain joins TRBV28 to TRBJ2-2; 8 positions match TRBD1. CDR3 length equals 18 residues. Germline V gives CDR1 MDHEN, CDR2 SYDVKM. V dropped 5 bases and J dropped 0; count of bases not matched to a gene: 11. The CDR3 DNA is TGTGCCAGCAGTGGGCGACAGGGGCGAGCAACGAACACCGGGGAGCTGTTTTTT. Amino acid sequence: CASSGRQGRATNTGELFF. The variable domain in full, completed from reference TRBV28 and TRBJ2-2, reads DVKVTQSSRYLVKRTGEKVFLECVQDMDHENMFWYRQDPGLGLRLIYFSYDVKMKEKGDIPEGYSVSREKKERFSLILESASTNQTSMYLCASSGRQGRATNTGELFFGEGSRLTVL.

The rearrangement joins TRBV9 to TRBJ1-3, with D perhaps TRBD1 (5 bases). Germline values: CDR1 SGDLS, CDR2 YYNGEE. V lost 4 bases and J 2 bases, leaving 10 bases between the germline ends. This CDR3 has 14 amino acids. The CDR3 DNA reads TGTGCCAGCAGCACACAGGTCCCTGGAAACACCATATATTTT. Protein: CASSTQVPGNTIYF.

The chain combines TRBV5-4 with TRBJ2-5; 7 nucleotides match TRBD1. V shed 4 bases and J 1 base; nucleotides not matched to a gene: 4. The CDR3 covers 14 residues. Germline loops: CDR1 SGHNT, CDR2 YYREEE (reference sequence). The chain's CDR3 is CASSPRQGQETQYF. As DNA, the CDR3 is TGTGCCAGCAGCCCCCGACAGGGCCAAGAGACCCAGTACTTC.

This clone was detected only a few times. The chain employs TRBV7-2 and TRBJ2-4, with D tentatively TRBD2 (5 bases). The CDR3 contains 15 residues. The germline V gene encodes CDR1 SGHTA and CDR2 FQGNSA. Trimming shortened V by 7 bases and J by 1 base, and 14 bases separated the two germline ends. The CDR3 protein is CASNMGVAAKNIQYF. The CDR3 DNA sequence: TGTGCCAGCAACATGGGAGTAGCTGCCAAAAACATTCAGTACTTC.

This clone was seen a single time. The chain joins TRBV18 to TRBJ1-4; D is undetermined. Looked up from germline, CDR1 is KGHSH and CDR2 is LQKENI. V lost 3 bases and J 0 bases, leaving 8 bases between the germline ends. The CDR3 length is 15 residues. The DNA of the CDR3 is TGTGCCAGCTCACCGGGCGAAACAACTAATGAAAAACTGTTTTTT. Amino acids: CASSPGETTNEKLFF.

V is TRBV9 and J is TRBJ2-7; 8 nucleotides match TRBD2. Trimming removed 0 bases from V and 3 bases from J; junction bases left unmatched: 5. Germline V gene lookup returns CDR1 SGDLS and CDR2 YYNGEE. CDR3 size: 15 residues. The CDR3, as DNA: TGTGCCAGCAGCGTAGGAGCGCGGGGGGTCTACGAGCAGTACTTC. This encodes CASSVGARGVYEQYF. The full variable domain, its missing parts supplied by reference TRBV9 and TRBJ2-7, is DSGVTQTPKHLITATGQRVTLRCSPRSGDLSVYWYQQSLDQGLQFLIQYYNGEERAKGNILERFSAQQFPDLHSELNLSSLELGDSALYFCASSVGARGVYEQYFGPGTRLTVT.

The chain couples TRBV6-5 to TRBJ2-5; 7 positions agree with TRBD1. With V trimmed by 6 bases and J by 5 bases, 9 bases remained unmatched. The germline V gene has CDR1 MNHEY and CDR2 SVGAGI. The CDR3 runs 14 residues. CDR3 bases: TGTGCCAGCAGGGACAGGTTCCCATCCGAGACCCAGTACTTC. Translating gives CASRDRFPSETQYF.

The J gene is TRBJ2-7, the V gene TRBV28; TRBD1 agrees at 7 bases. The CDR3 totals 15 residues. Germline-derived CDR1 and CDR2 are MDHEN and SYDVKM. Trimming took 2 bases from V and 0 from J; bases not matched to a gene: 4. CDR3 protein: CASSLPQGSSYEQYF. CDR3 DNA: TGTGCCAGCAGTTTACCACAGGGGAGCTCCTACGAGCAGTACTTC.

This sequence joins TRBV11-3 and TRBJ2-3, with TRBD2 matching 9 bases. In germline, CDR1 is SGHNT, CDR2 YENEEA. The CDR3 runs 18 residues. Trimming took 4 bases from V and 5 from J; bases not matched to a gene: 16. CDR3 nucleotides: TGTGCCAGCAGCTCCCCTTTAGCGGGGGAGGGAGTTGGAGATACGCAGTATTTT. Translation gives CASSSPLAGEGVGDTQYF.

The chain links TRBV30 to TRBJ2-5; 9 positions match TRBD1. Germline V lookup: CDR1 GTSNPN, CDR2 SVGIG (reference sequence). Trimming removed 7 bases from V and 6 bases from J; junction bases left unmatched: 12. CDR3 length: 14 amino acids. As DNA, the CDR3 is TGTGCCTTTTTACCCCGGGACAGGGTTCAGACCCAGTACTTC. Residues: CAFLPRDRVQTQYF. The full variable domain, in which reference TRBV30 and TRBJ2-5 provide the parts outside the CDR3, is SQTIHQWPATLVQPVGSPLSLECTVEGTSNPNLYWYRQAAGRGLQLLFYSVGIGQISSEVPQNLSASRPQDRQFILSSKKLLLSDSGFYLCAFLPRDRVQTQYFGPGTRLLVL.

The chain couples TRBV6-2 or TRBV6-3 to TRBJ2-5; TRBD2 is a possible D gene (5 bases). Germline V gives CDR1 MNHEY, CDR2 SVGEGT. This CDR3 is built from 16 residues. Trimming cost V 4 bases and J 1 base, with 16 bases left between them. Here the CDR3 DNA reads TGTGCCAGCAGTTCCCTGGGCGCGGGCCTCCAAGAGACCCAGTACTTC. Amino acids: CASSSLGAGLQETQYF.

The V and J genes are TRBV5-1 and TRBJ1-1; D remains ambiguous. Trimming took off 6 bases at V and 4 bases at J, with 16 bases between the two ends. Germline V gene sequence: CDR1 SGHRS, CDR2 YFSETQ. The CDR3 totals 14 residues. The CDR3 nucleotides are TGCGCCAGCACATCCGGGTCGGGTTCCACTGAAGCTTTCTTT. Encoded protein: CASTSGSGSTEAFF.